This TCR beta chain was sequenced for a study of regulatory T cells in long-lasting Graves disease. Through Arm-PCR of CDR3 regions and iRepertoire HTBI primers, TCR beta libraries were built. TCRdb re-derived calls from the multiplex PCR reads in MiXCR, one entry per CDR3 protein. The sample holds about 290,000 distinct CDR3 sequences; around a fifth are singletons and the top ten take roughly three fifths. Time point described: persistent/refractory GD, antithyroid drugs over 5 years with positive TRAb. The TCR library was made from RNA that had been extracted from PBMCs in TRIzol. Patients came from an endocrinology department in Xi'an, China. Germline trimming cut 3 bases from V and 7 bases from J; bases unmatched to any gene: 11. The CDR3 runs to 15 residues. Germline V CDR1 and CDR2: KGHSH, LQKENI.

The rearrangement joins TRBV18 to TRBJ2-7; 8 nucleotides align to TRBD2. This TCR derives from a female donor with Graves disease. This sample comprised peripheral blood mononuclear cells (PBMCs), obtained when the disease was refractory, from a patient treated with antithyroid drugs. CDR3 amino acids: CASSPQAGESGEQYF. The DNA for the CDR3 is TGTGCCAGCTCACCTCAAGCGGGAGAGTCGGGGGAGCAGTACTTC.